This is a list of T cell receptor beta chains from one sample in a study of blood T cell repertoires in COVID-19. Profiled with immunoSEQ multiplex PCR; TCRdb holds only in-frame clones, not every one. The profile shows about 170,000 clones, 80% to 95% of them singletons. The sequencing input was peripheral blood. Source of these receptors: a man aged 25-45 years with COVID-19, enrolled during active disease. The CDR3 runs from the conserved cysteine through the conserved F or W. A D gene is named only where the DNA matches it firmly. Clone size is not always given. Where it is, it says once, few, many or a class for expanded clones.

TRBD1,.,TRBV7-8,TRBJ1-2,TGTGCCAGCAGCGTCCTGGGACAGGGCCATGGCTACACCTTC,CASSVLGQGHGYTF
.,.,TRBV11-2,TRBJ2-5,TGTGCCAGCAGCACTCAAAGAACAGAAGAGACCCAGTACTTC,CASSTQRTEETQYF
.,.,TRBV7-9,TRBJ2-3,TGTGCCAGCAGCTTAGTGGCCGAAGATACGCAGTATTTT,CASSLVAEDTQYF
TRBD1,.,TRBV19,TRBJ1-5,TGTGCCAGTAGTATAGTAGGGACAGGGGGCAATCAGCCCCAGCATTTT,CASSIVGTGGNQPQHF
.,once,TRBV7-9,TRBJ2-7,TGTGCCAGCGCCATGGGGAGCAACTACGAGCAGTACTTC,CASAMGSNYEQYF
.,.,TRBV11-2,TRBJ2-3,TGTGCCAGCAGCTTGCCGGGACTTACAGATACGCAGTATTTT,CASSLPGLTDTQYF
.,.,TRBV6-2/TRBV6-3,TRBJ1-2,TGTGCCAGCAGTTACGGGGGGAGCACCTTCTATGGCTACACCTTC,CASSYGGSTFYGYTF
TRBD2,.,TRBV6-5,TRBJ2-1,TGTGCCAGTCCGGGACTAGCGTTCGATGAGCAGTTCTTC,CASPGLAFDEQFF
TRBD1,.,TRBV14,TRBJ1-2,TGTGCCAGCAGCCAAAATACAGCTGACAGGGGGCTTTTGGCTAACTATGGCTACACCTTC,CASSQNTADRGLLANYGYTF
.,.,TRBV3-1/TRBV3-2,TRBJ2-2,TGTGCCAGCAGCCAACCGTCGGGGGGCCGGACCGGGGAGCTGTTTTTT,CASSQPSGGRTGELFF
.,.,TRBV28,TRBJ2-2,TGTGCCAGCAGCTATCACCGGGGAGGCACCGGGGAGCTGTTTTTT,CASSYHRGGTGELFF
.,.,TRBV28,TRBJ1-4,TGTGCCAGTAGTGGGGGGTATGAGGAAAAACTGTTTTTT,CASSGGYEEKLFF
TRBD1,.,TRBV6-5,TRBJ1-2,TGTGCCAGCAGCTTGACAGGGTGGGATGGCTACACCTTC,CASSLTGWDGYTF
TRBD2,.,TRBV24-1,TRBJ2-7,TGTGCCACCAGTGACCCTGGGACTAGCGCTTGGGGGGGCGAGCAGTACTTC,CATSDPGTSAWGGEQYF
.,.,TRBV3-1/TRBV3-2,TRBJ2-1,TGTGCCAGCAGCCAAGATCCCAGCTCCTACAATGAGCAGTTCTTC,CASSQDPSSYNEQFF
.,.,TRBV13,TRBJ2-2,TGTGCCAGCAGCTTTGGCGGGAACACCGGGGAGCTGTTTTTT,CASSFGGNTGELFF
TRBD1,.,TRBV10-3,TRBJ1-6,TGTGCCTCCTGGGACAGGGGGAATTCACCCCTCCACTTT,CASWDRGNSPLHF
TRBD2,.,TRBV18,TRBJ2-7,TGTGCCAGCTCCCTAGCGGGAGGGACCTACGAGCAGTACTTC,CASSLAGGTYEQYF
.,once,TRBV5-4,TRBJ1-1,TGTGCCAGTGGGGGACTCGATATGAACACTGAAGCTTTCTTT,CASGGLDMNTEAFF
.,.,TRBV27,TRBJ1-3,TGTGCCAGCACGGGGATGAACTCTGGAAACACCATATATTTT,CASTGMNSGNTIYF
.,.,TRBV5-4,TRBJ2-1,TGTGCCAGCAGCTTCCGGGGGGCCAATGAGCAGTTCTTC,CASSFRGANEQFF
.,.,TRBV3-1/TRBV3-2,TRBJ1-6,TGTGCCAGCAGCCAAGGCTCCGGGGGGACGAATTCACCCCTCCACTTT,CASSQGSGGTNSPLHF
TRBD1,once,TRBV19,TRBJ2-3,TGTGCCAGTAGGACTACCGGGACAGCTATCACAGATACGCAGTATTTT,CASRTTGTAITDTQYF
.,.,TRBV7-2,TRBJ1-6,TGTGCCAGCAGCTTAGGGGCGTCACCGAATTCACCCCTCCACTTT,CASSLGASPNSPLHF
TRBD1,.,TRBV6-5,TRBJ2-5,TGTGCCAGCAGTTCAACTCGGGGACAGGGAGAGACCCAGTACTTC,CASSSTRGQGETQYF
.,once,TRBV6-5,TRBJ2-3,TGTGCCAGCAGTTACTCGACAGTCACAGATACGCAGTATTTT,CASSYSTVTDTQYF
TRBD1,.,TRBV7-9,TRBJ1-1,TGTGCCAGCAGCCCGCGGACAGGCTCGAACACTGAAGCTTTCTTT,CASSPRTGSNTEAFF
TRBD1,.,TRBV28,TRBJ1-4,TGTGCCAGCAGTCCCGGGGACAGGGGTAATGAAAAACTGTTTTTT,CASSPGDRGNEKLFF